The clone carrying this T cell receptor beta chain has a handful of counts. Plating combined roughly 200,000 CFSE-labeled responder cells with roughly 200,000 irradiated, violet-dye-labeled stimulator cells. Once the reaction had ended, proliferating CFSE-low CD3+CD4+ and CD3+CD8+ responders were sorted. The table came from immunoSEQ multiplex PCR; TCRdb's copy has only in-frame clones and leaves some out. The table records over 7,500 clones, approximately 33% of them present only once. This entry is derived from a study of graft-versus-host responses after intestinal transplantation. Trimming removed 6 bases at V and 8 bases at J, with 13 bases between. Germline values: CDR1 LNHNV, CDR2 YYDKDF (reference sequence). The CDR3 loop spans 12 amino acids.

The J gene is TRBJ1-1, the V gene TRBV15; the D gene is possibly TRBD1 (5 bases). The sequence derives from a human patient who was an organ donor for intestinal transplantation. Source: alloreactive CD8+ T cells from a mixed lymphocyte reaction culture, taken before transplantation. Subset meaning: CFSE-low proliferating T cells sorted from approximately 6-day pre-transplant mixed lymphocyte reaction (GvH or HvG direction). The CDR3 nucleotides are TGTGCCACCAGTTCCTCGGGGGGGGAAGCTTTCTTT. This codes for CATSSSGGEAFF. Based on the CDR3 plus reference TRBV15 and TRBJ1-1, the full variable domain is DAMVIQNPRYQVTQFGKPVTLSCSQTLNHNVMYWYQQKSSQAPKLLFHYYDKDFNNEADTPDNFQSRRPNTSFCFLDIRSPGLGDTAMYLCATSSSGGEAFFGQGTRLTVV.